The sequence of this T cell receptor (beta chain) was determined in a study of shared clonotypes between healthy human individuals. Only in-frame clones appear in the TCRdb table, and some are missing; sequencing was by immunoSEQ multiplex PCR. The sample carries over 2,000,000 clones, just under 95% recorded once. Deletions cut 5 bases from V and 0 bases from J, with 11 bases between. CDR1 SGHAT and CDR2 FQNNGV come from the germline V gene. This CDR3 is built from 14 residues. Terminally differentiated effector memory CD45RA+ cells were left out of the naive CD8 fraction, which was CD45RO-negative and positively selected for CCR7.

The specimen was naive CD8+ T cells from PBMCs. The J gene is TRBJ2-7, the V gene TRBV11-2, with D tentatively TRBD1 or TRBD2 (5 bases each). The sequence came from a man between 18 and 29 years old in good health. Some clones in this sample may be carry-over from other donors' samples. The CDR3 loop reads CASSGRDGSYEQYF. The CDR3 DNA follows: TGTGCCAGCAGCGGCCGGGACGGCTCCTACGAGCAGTACTTC.